The 11 T cell receptor beta chains in this list originate from one sample, sequenced in a study of shared clonotypes between healthy human individuals. Assay: immunoSEQ multiplex PCR; the TCRdb copy retains only in-frame clones and omits some. This table holds over 95,000 clones, 68% found once. The sequenced material came from memory CD8+ T cells sorted from blood. Subset in this sample: CD45RO+ cells pooled with CCR7-negative TemRA cells. Receptors were obtained from a woman in her thirties in good health.

The gene calls are TRBV5-1 and TRBJ2-7; 7 bases line up with TRBD1. The CDR3 has 14 residues. V shed 1 base and J 4 bases; nucleotides not matched to a gene: 5. CDR1 is SGHRS and CDR2 is YFSETQ in the germline V gene. The CDR3 reads CASSLPGTVYEQYF. The CDR3 DNA reads TGCGCCAGCAGCTTGCCCGGGACAGTTTACGAGCAGTACTTC.

This chain uses TRBV11-2 with TRBJ2-5, with 12 bases aligning to TRBD2. The J call may be faulty, since TRBJ2-7 better matches the DNA end. There are 16 residues in the CDR3. CDR1 is SGHAT, CDR2 FQNNGV, per germline. The CDR3 nucleotides read TGTGCCAGCAGCTTAACTAGCGGGGGGAGCTCCTACGAGCAGTACTTC. Its translation: CASSLTSGGSSYEQYF.

The V call is TRBV10-3, the J call TRBJ1-2, with 10 bases that match TRBD1. Looked up from germline, CDR1 is ENHRY and CDR2 is SYGVKD. V shed 3 bases, J shed 7 bases, and the junction held 17 bases outside the gene matches. This CDR3 has 18 residues. For the CDR3, the DNA is TGTGCCATCAGTGACCCCCGGGACAGGGGTTTCTGGGTAGGTGGCTACACCTTC. Encoded protein: CAISDPRDRGFWVGGYTF.

This clone was counted many times. This sequence joins TRBV4-1 and TRBJ2-1; D gene uncertain. Germline values: CDR1 MGHRA, CDR2 YSYEKL. The V and J ends lost 3 bases and 4 bases respectively, with 13 bases between them. The CDR3 extends over 15 amino acids. This chain's CDR3 is CASSQGNGVYNEQFF. The CDR3 DNA reads TGCGCCAGCAGCCAGGGAAATGGGGTTTACAATGAGCAGTTCTTC.

This clone occurred a few times. The rearrangement joins TRBV29-1 to TRBJ1-2, with D tentatively TRBD1 (5 bases). The CDR3 totals 12 residues. Germline CDR1 SQVTM, CDR2 ANQGSEA. Trimming stripped 3 bases from V and 4 bases from J, with 9 bases between. Here the CDR3 reads CSVDRVSYGYTF. The CDR3 region has the DNA TGCAGCGTTGACAGGGTCTCCTATGGCTACACCTTC. Supplemented by reference TRBV29-1 and TRBJ1-2, the full variable domain reads SAVISQKPSRDICQRGTSLTIQCQVDSQVTMMFWYRQQPGQSLTLIATANQGSEATYESGFVIDKFPISRPNLTFSTLTVSNMSPEDSSIYLCSVDRVSYGYTFGSGTRLTVV.

The chain has TRBV7-8 and TRBJ2-2; D is uncertain. Between the trimmed V and J ends, which lost 0 bases and 3 bases, there was a span of 11 bases. The CDR3 is made up of 16 amino acids. From germline, CDR1 is SGHVS and CDR2 FQNEAQ. The CDR3 protein is CASSLAQAFYTGELFF. The CDR3 DNA reads as TGTGCCAGCAGCTTAGCTCAGGCCTTCTACACCGGGGAGCTGTTTTTT.

In this sample, this clone turned up many times. This sequence joins TRBV28 and TRBJ1-1, with D tentatively TRBD1 (5 bases). CDR1 and CDR2 (germline): MDHEN, SYDVKM. The V end lost 5 bases, the J end lost 5 bases, and 12 bases lay between the germline ends. This CDR3 is 13 amino acids long. This CDR3 reads CASSPQGGTEAFF. The CDR3 coding sequence is TGTGCCAGCAGTCCCCAGGGAGGGACTGAAGCTTTCTTT.

V is TRBV28 and J is TRBJ1-4, with 7 positions matching TRBD1. The length of the CDR3 is 19 residues. Germline V gene data show CDR1 as MDHEN and CDR2 as SYDVKM. Trimming at V came to 6 bases and at J to 0 bases, leaving 16 bases not matched to a gene. This CDR3 reads CASSQRTAGQFATNEKLFF. Written as DNA, the CDR3 is TGTGCCAGCAGCCAAAGGACCGCGGGACAGTTCGCAACTAATGAAAAACTGTTTTTT.

V usage is TRBV6-4 and J usage is TRBJ2-1; 8 bases match TRBD2. This CDR3 comprises 13 residues. Losses at the gene ends were 6 bases for V and 10 bases for J; bases not matched to a gene: 8. The germline V gene has CDR1 MRHNA and CDR2 SNTAGT. CDR3 coding DNA: TGTGCCAGCAGCACCGGGACTAGTGGGGAGCAGTTCTTC. It codes for CASSTGTSGEQFF.

The J gene is TRBJ2-3, the V gene TRBV27, with D tentatively TRBD1 (6 bases). The CDR3 has 16 residues. The V gene lost 4 bases and the J gene lost 3 bases, with 17 bases spanning the gap. CDR1 MNHEY and CDR2 SMNVEV come from the germline V gene (reference sequence). The CDR3 DNA sequence: TGTGCCAGCAGTTCAGAACAGGGTTGGATAACAGATACGCAGTATTTT. Its protein product is CASSSEQGWITDTQYF.

This clone was found many times. The CDR3 region has the DNA TGTGCCAGCAGTAGACTAGCGGGAGAGAAAGATACGCAGTATTTT. This sequence encodes CASSRLAGEKDTQYF. This chain links TRBV6-5 with TRBJ2-3; 12 bases are shared with TRBD2. V dropped 5 bases and J dropped 5; count of bases not matched to a gene: 5. This CDR3 is 15 amino acids long. Germline V gene sequence: CDR1 MNHEY, CDR2 SVGAGI.